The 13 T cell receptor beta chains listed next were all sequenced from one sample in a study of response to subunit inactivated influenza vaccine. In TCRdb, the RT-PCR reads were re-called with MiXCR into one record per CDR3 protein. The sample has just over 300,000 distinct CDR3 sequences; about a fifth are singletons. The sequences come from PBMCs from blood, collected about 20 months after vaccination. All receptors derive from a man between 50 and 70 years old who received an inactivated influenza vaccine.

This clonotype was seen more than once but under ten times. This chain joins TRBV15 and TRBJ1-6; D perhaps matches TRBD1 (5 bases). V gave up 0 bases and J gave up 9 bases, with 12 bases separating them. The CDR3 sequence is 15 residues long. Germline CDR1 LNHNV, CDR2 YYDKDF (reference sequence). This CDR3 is CATSRDLGRGSPLHF. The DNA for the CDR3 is TGTGCCACCAGCAGAGATCTGGGGCGTGGTTCACCCCTCCACTTT.

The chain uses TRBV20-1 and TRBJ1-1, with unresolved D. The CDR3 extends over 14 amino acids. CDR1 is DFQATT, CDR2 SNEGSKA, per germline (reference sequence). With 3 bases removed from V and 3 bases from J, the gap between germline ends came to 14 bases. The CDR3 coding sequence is TGCAGTGCTAGCTTAGGATACAGTTACACTGAAGCTTTCTTT. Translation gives CSASLGYSYTEAFF.

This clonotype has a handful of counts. CDR3 amino acids: CASSQERGLRGYNEQFF. Written as DNA, the CDR3 is TGCGCCAGCAGCCAAGAACGGGGACTTCGGGGGTACAATGAGCAGTTCTTC. The genes are TRBV4-3 and TRBJ2-1, with a tentative D call TRBD2 (6 bases). The CDR3 totals 17 residues. Germline assignment: CDR1 LGHNA and CDR2 YSLEER. Trimming took off 0 bases at V and 4 bases at J, with 16 bases between the two ends.

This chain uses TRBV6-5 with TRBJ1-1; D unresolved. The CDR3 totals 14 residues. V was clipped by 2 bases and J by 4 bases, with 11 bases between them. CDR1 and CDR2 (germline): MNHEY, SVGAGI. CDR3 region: CASSYVMGSTEAFF. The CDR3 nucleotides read TGTGCCAGCAGTTACGTGATGGGGTCCACTGAAGCTTTCTTT.

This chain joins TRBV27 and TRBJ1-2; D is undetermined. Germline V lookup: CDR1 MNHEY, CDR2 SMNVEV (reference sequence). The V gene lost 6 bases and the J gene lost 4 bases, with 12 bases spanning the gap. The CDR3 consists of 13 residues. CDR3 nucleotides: TGTGCCAGCAGGATGGGATACGCCTATGGCTACACCTTC. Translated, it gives CASRMGYAYGYTF.

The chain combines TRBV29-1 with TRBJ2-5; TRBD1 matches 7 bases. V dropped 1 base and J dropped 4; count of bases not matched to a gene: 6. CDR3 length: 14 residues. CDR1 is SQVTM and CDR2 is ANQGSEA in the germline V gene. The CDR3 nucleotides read TGCAGCGTTGAAGGAACGACAGGGATAGAGACCCAGTACTTC. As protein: CSVEGTTGIETQYF.

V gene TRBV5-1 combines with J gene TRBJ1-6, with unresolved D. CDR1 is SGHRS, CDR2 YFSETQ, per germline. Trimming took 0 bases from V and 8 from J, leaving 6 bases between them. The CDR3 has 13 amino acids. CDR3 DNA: TGCGCCAGCAGCTTGGAAGCTGATTCACCCCTCCACTTT. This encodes CASSLEADSPLHF. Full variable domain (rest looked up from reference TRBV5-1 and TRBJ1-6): KAGVTQTPRYLIKTRGQQVTLSCSPISGHRSVSWYQQTPGQGLQFLFEYFSETQRNKGNFPGRFSGRQFSNSRSEMNVSTLELGDSALYLCASSLEADSPLHFGNGTRLTVT.

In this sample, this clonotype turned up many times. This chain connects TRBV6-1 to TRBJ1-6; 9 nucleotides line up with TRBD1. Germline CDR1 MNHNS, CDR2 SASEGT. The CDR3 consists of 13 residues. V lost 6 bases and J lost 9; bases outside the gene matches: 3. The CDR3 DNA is TGTGCCAGCAGCTGGGGACAGGGTTCACCCCTCCACTTT. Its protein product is CASSWGQGSPLHF.

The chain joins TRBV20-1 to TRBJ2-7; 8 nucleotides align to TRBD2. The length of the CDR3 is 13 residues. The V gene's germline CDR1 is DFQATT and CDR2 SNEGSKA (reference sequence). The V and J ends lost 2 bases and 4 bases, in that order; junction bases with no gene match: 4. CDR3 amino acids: CSARRSGGYEQYF. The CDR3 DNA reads TGCAGTGCTAGAAGGTCGGGGGGGTACGAGCAGTACTTC.

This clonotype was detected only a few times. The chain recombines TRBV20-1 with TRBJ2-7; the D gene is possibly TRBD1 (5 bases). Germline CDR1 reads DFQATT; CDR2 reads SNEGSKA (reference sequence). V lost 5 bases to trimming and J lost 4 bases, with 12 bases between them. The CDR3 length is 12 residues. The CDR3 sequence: CSAPLQGYEQYF. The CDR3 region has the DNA TGCAGTGCTCCTCTCCAGGGTTACGAGCAGTACTTC.

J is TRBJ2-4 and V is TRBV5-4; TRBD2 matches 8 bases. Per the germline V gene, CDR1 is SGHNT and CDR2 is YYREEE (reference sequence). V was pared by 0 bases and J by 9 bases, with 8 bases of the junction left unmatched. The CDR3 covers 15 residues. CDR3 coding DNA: TGTGCCAGCAGCTTGGACCCCCGGGGGGGGACCATTCAGTACTTC. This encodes CASSLDPRGGTIQYF.

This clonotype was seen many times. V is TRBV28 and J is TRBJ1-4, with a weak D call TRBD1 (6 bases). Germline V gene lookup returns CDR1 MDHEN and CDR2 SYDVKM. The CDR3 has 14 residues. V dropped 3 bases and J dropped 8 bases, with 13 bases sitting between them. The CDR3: CASSLQGRWEKLFF. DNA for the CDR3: TGTGCCAGCAGTTTGCAGGGGCGCTGGGAAAAACTGTTTTTT.

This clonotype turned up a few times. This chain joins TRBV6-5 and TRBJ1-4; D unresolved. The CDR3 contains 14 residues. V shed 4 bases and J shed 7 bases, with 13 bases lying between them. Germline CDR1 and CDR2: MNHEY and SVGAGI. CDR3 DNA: TGTGCCAGCAGTTCTACCGGGCGCTGTGAAAAACTGTTTTTT. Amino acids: CASSSTGRCEKLFF.